This entry describes one T cell receptor beta chain. This clone occurred once. Its antigen is not yet known. Base quality data are lacking; no much larger clone is found one base away. The sample is drawn from a study of OX40 agonist ivuxolimab in advanced cancers. Notes on the research overall: Ivuxolimab was a fully human IgG2 agonistic monoclonal antibody targeting the costimulatory receptor OX40 (CD134). Intravenous ivuxolimab was administered to patients every 2 weeks at six dose levels: 0.01, 0.1, 0.3, 1.5, 3 and 10 mg/kg. Of the approximately 54 patients in dose escalation, some 20 had hepatocellular carcinoma, about 15 had melanoma, 9 had renal cell carcinoma and 9 had head and neck cancer. A male proportion of roughly 80% and a mean age of about 60 years, ranging from 23 to 79, were recorded for the dose-escalation cohort. Prior anti-PD-1, anti-PD-L1 or anti-CTLA-4 therapy was permitted, and checkpoint inhibitors had been received by less than 45% of dose-escalation patients. Three dose-escalation patients achieved partial responses, one with hepatocellular carcinoma and two with cutaneous melanoma. The point of sequencing TCRbeta in the periphery was to test whether ivuxolimab changed TCR sequence diversity and drove clonal T-cell expansion. The paper covers the monotherapy dose-escalation part of the phase I ivuxolimab trial, which included N ≈ 50 patients. The paper as a whole reports these results and caveats: The antigen specificity of the clonally expanded peripheral T cells was not determined. Low levels of normalized T-cell clonal expansion were also seen in some patients who did not respond. In partial responders in the 0.1-3.0 mg/kg groups, normalized peripheral clonal expansion was found to be among the lowest, especially among CD8+ T cells. After ivuxolimab, expanded clones were on average more numerous among CD8+ T cells than among CD4+ T cells. At doses of 0.1 to 3.0 mg/kg, clonal expansion of both CD4+ and CD8+ T cells in blood was seen between baseline and week 6.

To sequence the TCRbeta CDR3 region, genomic DNA was isolated from the sorted cells. The immunoSEQ Assay was used for sequencing of TCRbeta CDR3 regions. Entries here come from immuneACCESS through TCRdb and include only in-frame sequences with V and J called. Some clones fail to appear in such tables; in the studies checked, an unresolved V gene covers under half of the shortfall, and the cause of the remainder is unknown. The sample records 60,000 or so clones, approximately 91% of which are singletons. In total, the top ten clones hold around 10% of the sample. The germline V gene sets CDR1 to MGHRA and CDR2 to YSYEKL. From V the trimming removes 0 bases and from J it removes 4 bases, while the gene matches leave 3 bases of the junction unaccounted for. Reading from cysteine to phenylalanine, the CDR3 counts 16 amino acids. Here the CDR3 DNA is all that survives: 48 bases in frame from base 1.

The trial excluded patients who had a history of autoimmune disease or were on systemic immunosuppression. Peripheral blood for TCR sequencing was drawn from every dose cohort at baseline, at cycle 4 day 1 and at cycle 7 day 1. The samples were drawn from a first-in-human, open-label, multicenter phase I dose-escalation trial of ivuxolimab. Adults with locally advanced or metastatic head and neck squamous cell, hepatocellular, melanoma or renal cell carcinoma were enrolled in the trial. Before TCR sequencing, CD4+ T cells and CD8+ T cells were sorted from peripheral blood as separate populations. This receptor was obtained from an adult with an advanced solid tumor such as melanoma, head and neck, liver or kidney cancer. The source material was CD4+ or CD8+ T cells sorted from blood, sampled in a trial of the OX40 agonist ivuxolimab. The chain employs TRBV4-1 and TRBJ2-1, and 10 junction bases match TRBD2. The DNA is TGCGCCAGCAGCCAAGAACCTAGCGGGGGTTACAATGAGCAGTTCTTC. It translates to CASSQEPSGGYNEQFF.